These 7 T cell receptor beta chains were all obtained from the same sample, sequenced in a study of tumor and adjacent non-tumor tissue in lung cancer. The library came from three nested PCR rounds adapted from ARM-PCR protocols. TCRdb called the multiplex PCR reads again in MiXCR, with one record for every CDR3 protein. Among roughly 81,000 distinct CDR3 sequences listed, approximately 57% were seen once. RNA was extracted from bulk tissue without any cell sorting. Source material: lung tumor tissue. The receptors shown here come from a man between 65 and 80 years old with non-small cell lung cancer.

This clonotype was counted at least ten times. V usage is TRBV4-1 and J usage is TRBJ2-5, with 11 positions matching TRBD2. The V gene end was trimmed by 1 base and the J gene end by 2 bases; junction bases not matched to a gene: 6. CDR1 is MGHRA and CDR2 is YSYEKL in the germline V gene. This CDR3 is 17 amino acids long. The CDR3 DNA follows: TGCGCCAGCAGCCAAGGAGGGCTAGCGGGGGGACAAGAGACCCAGTACTTC. This encodes CASSQGGLAGGQETQYF.

Concerning this clonotype: One junction end disagrees with the germline gene, perhaps due to a read error. The gene calls are TRBV4-2 and TRBJ2-2; 8 bases are shared with TRBD2. Germline V gene sequence: CDR1 LGHNA, CDR2 YNFKEQ. CDR3 size: 16 residues. CDR3 bases: TGTGCCCGCAGCCAAGGCCCGGGGGGGAACACCGGGGAGCTGTCTTTT. Translated, it gives CARSQGPGGNTGELSF.

DNA of the CDR3: TGTGCCACCAGTAGTGCGATGAACACCGGGGAGCTGTTTTTT. Translating gives CATSSAMNTGELFF. The J gene is TRBJ2-2, the V gene TRBV24-1; D gene unclear. The length of the CDR3 is 14 residues. Germline V gene data show CDR1 as KGHDR and CDR2 as SFDVKD. Trimming cost V 6 bases and J 1 base, with 8 bases left between them.

This clonotype was counted many times. This may come from a read error, since a much larger clone is one base off. This rearrangement joins TRBV12-3 or TRBV12-4 to TRBJ1-2; a weak D match, TRBD1 (6 bases). The CDR3 is 13 amino acids. The CDR3 loop reads CASNLRTDYGYTF. CDR3 in DNA: TGTGCCAGCAATTTAAGGACAGACTATGGCTACACCTTC.

The table lists this clonotype with many counts. The chain couples TRBV20-1 to TRBJ1-5, with 11 bases that match TRBD1. The CDR3 sequence is 15 residues long. Trimming cost V 8 bases and J 7 bases; bases outside gene matches: 13. The germline V gene encodes CDR1 DFQATT and CDR2 SNEGSKA (reference sequence). Here the CDR3 reads CSTHSGQGDTQPQHF. The DNA of the CDR3 is TGCAGTACCCACTCGGGACAGGGGGACACCCAGCCCCAGCATTTT.

This clonotype occurred a few times. The chain combines TRBV28 with TRBJ2-1, with D possibly TRBD1 on 6 matching bases. The germline V and J ends were trimmed by 8 bases and 3 bases, with 14 bases remaining between them. Germline V CDR1 and CDR2: MDHEN, SYDVKM. The CDR3 is made up of 14 amino acids. The CDR3 DNA reads TGTGCCAGCGCTCGGTCAGGGGTCTACAATGAGCAGTTCTTC. As protein: CASARSGVYNEQFF.

This clonotype was recorded at least ten times. The V call is TRBV7-9, the J call TRBJ2-2; D possibly corresponds to TRBD2 (5 bases). This CDR3 region has 15 residues. Trimming took off 4 bases at V and 1 base at J, with 10 bases between the two ends. Looked up from germline, CDR1 is SEHNR and CDR2 is FQNEAQ (reference sequence). In DNA, the CDR3 is TGTGCCAGCAGCTATATTGCGGGGAACACCGGGGAGCTGTTTTTT. This translates into CASSYIAGNTGELFF.